The clone carrying this TCR beta chain was counted at least ten times. The antigen remains undetermined. TCRdb fed the multiplex PCR reads into MiXCR, producing one record per CDR3 protein. Counted here are under 250,000 distinct CDR3 sequences, about 32% occurring once; the ten biggest clones make up over 1.1%. The sample is drawn from a study of breast tumors, draining lymph nodes, adjacent tissues. Study-level results: The lymph node origin of tumor T cells was framed as consistent with a hypothesis, not demonstrated. Compared with basal-like, luminal-like tumors shared significantly more repertoire with nontumor tissue. Tumor TCR diversity was below lymph nodes but above nontumor tissue.

Samples came from axillary lymph nodes draining the breast cancer. V was clipped by 4 bases and J by 3 bases; unmatched bases: 9. This CDR3 is 16 amino acids long. Germline CDR1 MDHEN, CDR2 SYDVKM. The chain recombines TRBV28 with TRBJ1-3; TRBD1 agrees at 7 bases. Material for sequencing was axillary lymph node tissue. The clonotype comes from a female donor with breast cancer. Some clones in this sample may be carry-over from other donors' samples. The CDR3 DNA sequence: TGTGCCAGCAGTTCCCTAATTACAGGGGTTGGAAACACCATATATTTT. Translated: CASSSLITGVGNTIYF.